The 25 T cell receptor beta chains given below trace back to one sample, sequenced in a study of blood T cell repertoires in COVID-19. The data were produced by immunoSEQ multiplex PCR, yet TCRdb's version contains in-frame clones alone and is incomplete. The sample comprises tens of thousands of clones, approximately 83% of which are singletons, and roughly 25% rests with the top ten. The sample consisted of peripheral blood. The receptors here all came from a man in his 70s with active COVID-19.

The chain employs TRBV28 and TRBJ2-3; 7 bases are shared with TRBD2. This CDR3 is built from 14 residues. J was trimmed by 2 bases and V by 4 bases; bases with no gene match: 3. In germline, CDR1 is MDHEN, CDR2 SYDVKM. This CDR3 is CASSSSGTTDTQYF. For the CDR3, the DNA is TGTGCCAGCAGTTCCAGCGGGACCACAGATACGCAGTATTTT.

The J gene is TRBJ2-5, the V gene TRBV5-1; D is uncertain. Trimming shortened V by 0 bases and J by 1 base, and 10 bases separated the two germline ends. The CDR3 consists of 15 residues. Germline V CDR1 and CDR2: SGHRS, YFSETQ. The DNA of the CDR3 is TGCGCCAGCAGCTTGGTCGCTGGCGGCCAAGAGACCCAGTACTTC. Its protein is CASSLVAGGQETQYF.

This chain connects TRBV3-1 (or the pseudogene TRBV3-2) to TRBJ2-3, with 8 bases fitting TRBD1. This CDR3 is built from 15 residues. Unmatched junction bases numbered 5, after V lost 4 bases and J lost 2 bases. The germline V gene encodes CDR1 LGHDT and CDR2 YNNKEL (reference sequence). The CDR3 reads CASSLRTGTTDTQYF. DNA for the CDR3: TGTGCCAGCAGCCTACGGACAGGGACCACAGATACGCAGTATTTT.

The CDR3 spells CSVAVSGGHEQFF. CDR3 nucleotides: TGCAGCGTTGCGGTTAGCGGGGGTCATGAGCAGTTCTTC. V is TRBV29-1 and J is TRBJ2-1, with 9 bases lining up with TRBD2. The CDR3 is 13 residues long. Losses at the gene ends were 4 bases for V and 8 bases for J; bases not matched to a gene: 6. The germline CDR1 and CDR2 sequences are SQVTM and ANQGSEA.

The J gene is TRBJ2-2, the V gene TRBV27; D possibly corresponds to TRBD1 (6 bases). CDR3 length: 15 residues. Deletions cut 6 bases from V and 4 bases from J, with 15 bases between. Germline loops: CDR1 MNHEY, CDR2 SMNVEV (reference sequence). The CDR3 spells CASRRSRGSTGELFF. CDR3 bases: TGTGCCAGCAGAAGGTCCAGGGGCTCCACCGGGGAGCTGTTTTTT.

CDR3 amino acids: CASSRDRAPNEQFF. DNA of the CDR3: TGTGCCAGCTCACGGGACAGGGCCCCTAATGAGCAGTTCTTC. V gene TRBV18 combines with J gene TRBJ2-1; TRBD1 matches 9 bases. V lost 4 bases, J lost 7 bases, and 5 bases stayed unmatched. Germline V gene data show CDR1 as KGHSH and CDR2 as LQKENI. CDR3 length: 14 amino acids.

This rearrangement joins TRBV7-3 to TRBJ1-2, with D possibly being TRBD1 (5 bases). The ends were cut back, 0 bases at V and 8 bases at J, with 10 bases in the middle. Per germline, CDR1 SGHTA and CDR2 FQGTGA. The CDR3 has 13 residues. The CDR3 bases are TGTGCCAGCAGCTTAACCCCAGGGTTCGGCTACACCTTC. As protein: CASSLTPGFGYTF.

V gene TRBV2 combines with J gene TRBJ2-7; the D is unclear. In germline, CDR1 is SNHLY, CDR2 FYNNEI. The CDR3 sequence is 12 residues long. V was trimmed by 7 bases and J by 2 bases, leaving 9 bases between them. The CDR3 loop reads CASTHSTYEQYF. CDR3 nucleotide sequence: TGTGCCAGCACGCACAGTACCTACGAGCAGTACTTC. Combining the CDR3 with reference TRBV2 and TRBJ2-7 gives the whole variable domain EPEVTQTPSHQVTQMGQEVILRCVPISNHLYFYWYRQILGQKVEFLVSFYNNEISEKSEIFDDQFSVERPDGSNFTLKIRSTKLEDSAMYFCASTHSTYEQYFGPGTRLTVT.

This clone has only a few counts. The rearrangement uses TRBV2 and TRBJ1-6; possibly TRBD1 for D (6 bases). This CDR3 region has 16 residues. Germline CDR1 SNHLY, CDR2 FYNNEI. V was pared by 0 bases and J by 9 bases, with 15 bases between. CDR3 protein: CASSEAEGGRRSPLHF. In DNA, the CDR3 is TGTGCCAGCAGTGAAGCTGAGGGGGGGCGCCGTTCACCCCTCCACTTT.

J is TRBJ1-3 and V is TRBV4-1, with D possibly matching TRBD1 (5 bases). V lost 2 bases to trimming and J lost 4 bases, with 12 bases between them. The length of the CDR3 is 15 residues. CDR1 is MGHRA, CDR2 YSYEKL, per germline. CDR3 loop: CASSQMQGGGNTIYF. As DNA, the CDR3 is TGCGCCAGCAGCCAAATGCAGGGAGGAGGAAACACCATATATTTT.

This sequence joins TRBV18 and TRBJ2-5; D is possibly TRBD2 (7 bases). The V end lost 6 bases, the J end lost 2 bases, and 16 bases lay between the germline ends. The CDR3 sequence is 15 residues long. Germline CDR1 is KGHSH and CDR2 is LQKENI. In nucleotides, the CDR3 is TGTGCCAGCTCCTCGAGGGGGGGCAGACAAGAGACCCAGTACTTC. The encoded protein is CASSSRGGRQETQYF.

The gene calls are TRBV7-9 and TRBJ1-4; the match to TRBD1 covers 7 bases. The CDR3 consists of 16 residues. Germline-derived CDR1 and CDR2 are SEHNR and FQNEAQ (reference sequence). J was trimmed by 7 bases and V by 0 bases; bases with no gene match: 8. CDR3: CASSLAGGRGGEKLFF. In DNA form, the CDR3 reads TGTGCCAGCAGCTTAGCAGGGGGCCGGGGAGGTGAAAAACTGTTTTTT.

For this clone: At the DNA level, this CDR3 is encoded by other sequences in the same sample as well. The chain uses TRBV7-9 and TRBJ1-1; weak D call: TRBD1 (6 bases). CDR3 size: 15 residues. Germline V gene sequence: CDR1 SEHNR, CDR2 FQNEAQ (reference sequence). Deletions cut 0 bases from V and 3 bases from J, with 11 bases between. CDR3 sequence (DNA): TGTGCCAGCAGCTTAGCGGGGGGGCGGGACACTGAAGCTTTCTTT. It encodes CASSLAGGRDTEAFF.

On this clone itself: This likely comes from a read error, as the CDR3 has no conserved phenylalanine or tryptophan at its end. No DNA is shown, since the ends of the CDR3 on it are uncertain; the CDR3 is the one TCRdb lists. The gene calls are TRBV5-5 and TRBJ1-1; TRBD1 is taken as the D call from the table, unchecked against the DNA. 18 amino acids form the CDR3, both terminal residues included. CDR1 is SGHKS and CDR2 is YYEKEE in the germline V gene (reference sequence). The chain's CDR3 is CASSLGARGTGQARAFFA.

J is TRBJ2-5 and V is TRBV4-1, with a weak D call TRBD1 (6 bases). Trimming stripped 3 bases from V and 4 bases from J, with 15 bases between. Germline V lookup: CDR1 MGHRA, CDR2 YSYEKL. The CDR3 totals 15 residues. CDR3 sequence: CASSQPGQPPETQYF. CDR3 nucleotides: TGCGCCAGCAGCCAGCCCGGACAGCCCCCAGAGACCCAGTACTTC.

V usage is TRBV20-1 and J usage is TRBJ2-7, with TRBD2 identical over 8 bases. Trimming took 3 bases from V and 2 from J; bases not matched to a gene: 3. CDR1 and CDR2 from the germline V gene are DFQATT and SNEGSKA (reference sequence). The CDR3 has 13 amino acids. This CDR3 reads CSASTSGPYEQYF. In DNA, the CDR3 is TGCAGTGCTAGTACTAGCGGACCCTACGAGCAGTACTTC.

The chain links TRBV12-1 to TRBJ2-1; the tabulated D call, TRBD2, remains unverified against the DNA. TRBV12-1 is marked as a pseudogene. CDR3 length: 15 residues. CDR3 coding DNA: TGTGCCAGCAGCTTCCGTAGCAGCTCCTACAATGAGCAGTTCTTC. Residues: CASSFRSSSYNEQFF.

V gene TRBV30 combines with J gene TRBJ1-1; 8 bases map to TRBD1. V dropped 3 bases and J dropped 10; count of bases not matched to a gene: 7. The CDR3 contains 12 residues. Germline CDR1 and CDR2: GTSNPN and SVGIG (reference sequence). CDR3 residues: CAWSPTGGAAFF. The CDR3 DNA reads TGTGCCTGGAGCCCTACAGGGGGAGCAGCTTTCTTT. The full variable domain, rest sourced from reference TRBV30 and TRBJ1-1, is SQTIHQWPATLVQPVGSPLSLECTVEGTSNPNLYWYRQAAGRGLQLLFYSVGIGQISSEVPQNLSASRPQDRQFILSSKKLLLSDSGFYLCAWSPTGGAAFFGQGTRLTVV.

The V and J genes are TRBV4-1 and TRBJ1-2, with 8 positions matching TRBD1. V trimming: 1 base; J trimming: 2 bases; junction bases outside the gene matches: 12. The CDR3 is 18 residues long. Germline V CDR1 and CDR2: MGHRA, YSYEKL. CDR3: CASSQVIRRQGLNYGYTF. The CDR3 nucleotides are TGCGCCAGCAGCCAAGTAATTCGTCGACAGGGGCTAAACTATGGCTACACCTTC.

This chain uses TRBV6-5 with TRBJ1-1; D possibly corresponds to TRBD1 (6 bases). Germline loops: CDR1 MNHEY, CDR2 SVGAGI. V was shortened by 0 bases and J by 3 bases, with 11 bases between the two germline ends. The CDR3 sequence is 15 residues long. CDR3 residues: CASSYSGAGDTEAFF. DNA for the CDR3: TGTGCCAGCAGTTACTCGGGGGCTGGGGACACTGAAGCTTTCTTT.

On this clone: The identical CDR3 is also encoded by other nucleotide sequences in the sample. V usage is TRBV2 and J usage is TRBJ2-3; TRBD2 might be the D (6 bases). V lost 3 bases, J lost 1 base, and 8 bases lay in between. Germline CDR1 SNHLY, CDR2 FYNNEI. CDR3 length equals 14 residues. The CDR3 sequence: CASSDREGTDTQYF. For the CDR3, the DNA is TGTGCCAGCAGTGATAGGGAGGGCACAGATACGCAGTATTTT.

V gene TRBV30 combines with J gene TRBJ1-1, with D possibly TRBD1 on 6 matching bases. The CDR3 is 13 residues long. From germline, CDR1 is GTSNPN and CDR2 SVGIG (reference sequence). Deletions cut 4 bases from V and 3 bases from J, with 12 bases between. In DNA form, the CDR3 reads TGTGCCTGGAATGGACAGACCTACACTGAAGCTTTCTTT. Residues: CAWNGQTYTEAFF.

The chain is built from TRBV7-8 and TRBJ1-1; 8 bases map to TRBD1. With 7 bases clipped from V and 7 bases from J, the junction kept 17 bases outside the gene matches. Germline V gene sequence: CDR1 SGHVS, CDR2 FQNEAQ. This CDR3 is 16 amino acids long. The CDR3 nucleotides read TGTGCCAGCACCAACACCGATCGGACAGGGCGGGATGAAGCTTTCTTT. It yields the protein CASTNTDRTGRDEAFF. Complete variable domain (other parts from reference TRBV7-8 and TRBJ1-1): GAGVSQSPRYKVAKRGQDVALRCDPISGHVSLFWYQQALGQGPEFLTYFQNEAQLDKSGLPSDRFFAERPEGSVSTLKIQRTQQEDSAVYLCASTNTDRTGRDEAFFGQGTRLTVV.

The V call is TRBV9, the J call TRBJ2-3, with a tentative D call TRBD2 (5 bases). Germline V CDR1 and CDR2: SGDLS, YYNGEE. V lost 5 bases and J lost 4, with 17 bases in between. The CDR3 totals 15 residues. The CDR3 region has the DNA TGTGCCAGCAGTTATCCGGGGAAGGCCCCAGATACGCAGTATTTT. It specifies CASSYPGKAPDTQYF.

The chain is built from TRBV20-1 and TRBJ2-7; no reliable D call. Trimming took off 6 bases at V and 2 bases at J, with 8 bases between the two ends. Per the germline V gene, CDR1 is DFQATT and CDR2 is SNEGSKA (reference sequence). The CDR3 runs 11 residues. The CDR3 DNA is TGCAGTGCCGGTGAGACCTACGAGCAGTACTTC. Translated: CSAGETYEQYF.